This TCR beta chain emerged from a study of control samples from healthy donors and cancer patients. Sequencing used immunoSEQ multiplex PCR; TCRdb keeps in-frame clones, though not all of them. This sample has about 160,000 clones, with around nine tenths found just once. The CDR3 covers 11 residues. Trimming took off 4 bases at V and 9 bases at J, with 9 bases between the two ends. Germline-derived CDR1 and CDR2 are MNHNY and SVGAGI (reference sequence). Sequences were obtained from blood. V and J are TRBV6-6 and TRBJ2-5; possibly TRBD1 for D (5 bases). This receptor was taken from a man aged 25 to 45 in good health. The CDR3 coding sequence is TGTGCCAGCAGTTCGCAGGGTGCCCAGTACTTC. Translating gives CASSSQGAQYF.